The 5 T cell receptor beta chains in this list originate from one sample, sequenced in a study of cytomegalovirus exposure and HLA in healthy donors. Vbeta (60) and Jbeta (13) primers were used in the PCR. Here immunoSEQ multiplex PCR was the method, and the copy in TCRdb shows in-frame clones only, minus some. The sample holds approximately 150,000 clones, around 80% seen once. The sample was PBMCs. All receptors derive from a woman aged 40 to 50 in good health and CMV-seronegative.

This clone came up a few times. The CDR3 sequence: CASSLAGQIHYGYTF. As DNA, the CDR3 is TGTGCCAGCAGCTTAGCGGGACAGATACACTATGGCTACACCTTC. The chain employs TRBV11-3 and TRBJ1-2; the match to TRBD1 covers 7 bases. Germline V CDR1 and CDR2: SGHNT, YENEEA. The CDR3 has 15 residues. V shed 1 base and J 3 bases; nucleotides not matched to a gene: 5.

The chain combines TRBV5-1 with TRBJ1-2, with 10 nucleotides matching TRBD1. This CDR3 is 14 amino acids long. From germline, CDR1 is SGHRS and CDR2 YFSETQ. V shed 0 bases, J shed 6 bases, and the junction held 2 bases outside the gene matches. Written as DNA, the CDR3 is TGCGCCAGCAGCTTGGAAGGGACAGGGGATGGCTACACCTTC. It is translated as CASSLEGTGDGYTF.

The rearrangement joins TRBV19 to TRBJ2-6; D is perhaps TRBD1 (6 bases). This CDR3 spans 17 amino acids. The germline V gene has CDR1 LNHDA and CDR2 SQIVND (reference sequence). The germline V and J ends were trimmed by 5 bases and 7 bases, with 21 bases remaining between them. In nucleotides, the CDR3 is TGTGCCAGTAGTTCTACAGGGCACGGTGCCAGAGCCAACGTCCTGACTTTC. Protein sequence: CASSSTGHGARANVLTF.

The chain uses TRBV5-5 and TRBJ1-5; weak D call: TRBD1 (5 bases). This CDR3 is 16 amino acids long. Trimming cost V 0 bases and J 1 base, with 11 bases left between them. Germline V CDR1 and CDR2: SGHKS, YYEKEE (reference sequence). For the CDR3, the DNA is TGTGCCAGCAGCTTGGCAGGGTTGGGGAGCAATCAGCCCCAGCATTTT. Translating gives CASSLAGLGSNQPQHF.

The chain combines TRBV9 with TRBJ2-6; 7 bases are shared with TRBD1. The CDR3 runs to 18 residues. Unmatched junction bases numbered 10, after V lost 4 bases and J lost 0 bases. The germline V gene encodes CDR1 SGDLS and CDR2 YYNGEE. As DNA, the CDR3 is TGTGCCAGCAGCAACCGGGACAGCCTCCCCTCTGGGGCCAACGTCCTGACTTTC. Its translation is CASSNRDSLPSGANVLTF.